This entry is about one T cell receptor (beta chain). This sample stems from a study of shared clonotypes between healthy human individuals. At the deep level, the assay was run. TCRdb's table, derived via immunoSEQ multiplex PCR, lists solely in-frame clones and lacks some. Of over a million clones in the sample, roughly 75% were seen once. V was shortened by 2 bases and J by 2 bases, with 13 bases between the two germline ends. This CDR3 contains 15 residues. Germline CDR1 and CDR2: MGHRA and YSYEKL. This chain joins TRBV4-1 and TRBJ2-7; D remains ambiguous. Sequenced input: memory CD4+ T cells sorted from blood. Indicated subset: CD45RA-negative fraction. This TCR was sampled from a young man in good health. For the CDR3, the DNA is TGCGCCAGCAGCCAACAGATGACGACGACCTACGAGCAGTACTTC. Translation: CASSQQMTTTYEQYF.